The clone carrying this T cell receptor beta chain has just a few counts. The antigen remains undetermined. No conserved phenylalanine or tryptophan is present at the end of the CDR3, so a read error is the likely explanation. It is unclear where the CDR3 begins or ends on the DNA, so no DNA is shown, and the CDR3 is as TCRdb lists it. The CDR3 has 12 amino acids, counting both end residues. CDR1 and CDR2 from the germline V gene are SNHLY and FYNNEI. These data come from a study of CD8 T cells in ankylosing spondylitis. The TCR beta libraries were generated through quantitative 5'-RACE incorporating molecular barcodes. TCRdb re-analysed the 5' RACE reads in MiXCR, keeping a single row per CDR3 protein. The table shows just under 550,000 distinct CDR3 sequences, with approximately 12% occurring only once. The study, taken as a whole, reports: Seven to nine highly homologous variants formed a TCR beta motif that appeared characteristic of ankylosing spondylitis blood.

The specimen was blood, either unsorted or a sorted T cell fraction (not recorded which). This sequence originates from a male donor with ankylosing spondylitis. The chain joins TRBV2 to TRBJ2-7; the table's D gene call, TRBD2, was not cross checked with the DNA. The CDR3 reads CASSARYDLQVY.